A selection of T cell receptor beta chains follows, all from one sample in a study of T cells in Graves' hyperthyroidism and ophthalmopathy. TCRdb re-derived calls from the multiplex PCR reads in MiXCR, one entry per CDR3 protein. In the table there are just under 750,000 distinct CDR3 sequences, around a third of which are singletons. The sample consisted of blood. The receptors were gathered from a woman in her forties with Graves' hyperthyroidism. The CDR3 runs from the conserved cysteine through the conserved F or W.

J gene: TRBJ1-2
V gene: TRBV30
CDR3 protein: CACSNGKIGYTF

J gene: TRBJ2-1
V gene: TRBV10-3
CDR3 protein: CAISEHPDSDNEQFF

J gene: TRBJ1-2
V gene: TRBV29-1
CDR3 protein: CSVRDREYGYTF

J gene: TRBJ2-2
V gene: TRBV2
CDR3 protein: CASSESSRGELFF

J gene: TRBJ1-1
V gene: TRBV7-2
CDR3 protein: CASSLWGGETEAFF

J gene: TRBJ1-6
V gene: TRBV6-5
CDR3 protein: CASSYLGANSPLHF

J gene: TRBJ1-6
V gene: TRBV11-2
CDR3 protein: CASSRGPSGDSPLHF

J gene: TRBJ2-2
V gene: TRBV15
CDR3 protein: CATSGTGELFF

J gene: TRBJ1-2
V gene: TRBV9
CDR3 protein: CASSAGQGVYGYTF

J gene: TRBJ2-7
V gene: TRBV19
CDR3 protein: CASSINGGASYEQYF

J gene: TRBJ1-5
V gene: TRBV25-1
CDR3 protein: CASSTIPDRGWNQPQHF

J gene: TRBJ1-5
V gene: TRBV19
CDR3 protein: CASHRDRDNQPQHF

J gene: TRBJ2-7
V gene: TRBV4-3
CDR3 protein: CASSQARQSSYEQYF

J gene: TRBJ1-1
V gene: TRBV5-1
CDR3 protein: CASSLALLDTDNTEAFF

J gene: TRBJ2-5
V gene: TRBV6-1
CDR3 protein: CASSLDNQETQYF